This TCR beta chain stems from a study of T cell responses to AZD1222 COVID-19 vaccine. Here immunoSEQ multiplex PCR was the method, and the copy in TCRdb shows in-frame clones only, minus some. The table shows roughly 160,000 clones, with 90% occurring only once. Regarding this clone: The antigen remains unidentified.

The CDR3 consists of 13 residues. Germline V gene sequence: CDR1 SGHTA, CDR2 FQGTGA. V was trimmed by 2 bases and J by 4 bases, leaving 8 bases between them. Findings and limits, study-wide: Along spike, vaccine-associated CD4 TCRs were found throughout, with dominance at 160-218 and 743-854. The donors showed a predominance of white British ancestry and of females, with possible underestimation of clonal diversity.

V usage is TRBV7-3 and J usage is TRBJ2-5; unclear D gene. The input for sequencing was peripheral blood, taken on day 0 of AZD1222 vaccination. This TCR derives from an adult in good health. The CDR3 reads CASSLWMGETQYF. The CDR3 DNA reads TGTGCCAGCAGCTTATGGATGGGAGAGACCCAGTACTTC. Complete variable domain (other parts from reference TRBV7-3 and TRBJ2-5): GAGVSQTPSNKVTEKGKYVELRCDPISGHTALYWYRQSLGQGPEFLIYFQGTGAADDSGLPNDRFFAVRPEGSVSTLKIQRTERGDSAVYLCASSLWMGETQYFGPGTRLLVL.